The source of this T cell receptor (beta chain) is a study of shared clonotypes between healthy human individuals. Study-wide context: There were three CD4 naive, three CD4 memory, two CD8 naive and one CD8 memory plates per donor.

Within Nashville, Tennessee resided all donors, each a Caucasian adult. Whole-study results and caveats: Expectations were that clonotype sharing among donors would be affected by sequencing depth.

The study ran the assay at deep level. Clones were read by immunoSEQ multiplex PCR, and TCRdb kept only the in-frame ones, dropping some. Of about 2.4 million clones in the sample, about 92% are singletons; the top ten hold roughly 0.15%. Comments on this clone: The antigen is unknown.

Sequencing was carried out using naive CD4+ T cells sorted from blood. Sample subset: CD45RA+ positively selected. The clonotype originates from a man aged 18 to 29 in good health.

DNA for the CDR3: TGTGCTAGTGGCCCCTATGGGGGACAGCCCCAGCATTTT. Its protein product is CASGPYGGQPQHF. The rearrangement links TRBV12-5 to TRBJ1-5; the D gene is possibly TRBD1 (5 bases). Germline lookup yields CDR1 LGHNT and CDR2 FRNRAP. V was clipped by 6 bases and J by 7 bases, with 13 bases between them. CDR3 length: 13 residues.